These T cell receptor beta chains were read from a single sample in a study of T cells in localized non-small cell lung cancer. Assay used: immunoSEQ multiplex PCR; TCRdb lists only in-frame clones, some missing. The sample consists of 37,000 or so clones, about 90% of them appearing once. Specimen: peripheral blood, collected before any cancer treatment. The receptors were gathered from a woman between 40 and 69 years old with stage I lung adenocarcinoma. The CDR3 runs from the conserved cysteine through the conserved F or W. The order of the fields is J gene, V gene, clone size, D gene, CDR3 DNA, CDR3 protein. The D gene is left open where the match is weak. Expanded clones are given a class, and other clones once, few, many or no size at all.

j_call: TRBJ2-7; v_call: TRBV27; clone_size: NA; d_call: NA; cdr3_nt: TGTGCCAGCAGTATGCTCCGGGACCCGCCCTACGAGCAGTACTTC; cdr3_aa: CASSMLRDPPYEQYF
j_call: TRBJ2-4; v_call: TRBV6-1; clone_size: NA; d_call: NA; cdr3_nt: TGTGCCAGCACCTTCCGGGGGGCCAAAAACATTCAGTACTTC; cdr3_aa: CASTFRGAKNIQYF
j_call: TRBJ2-2; v_call: TRBV2; clone_size: NA; d_call: NA; cdr3_nt: TGTGCCAGCAGAAGACAGGAAGCCGGGGAGCTGTTTTTT; cdr3_aa: CASRRQEAGELFF
j_call: TRBJ2-7; v_call: TRBV29-1; clone_size: few; d_call: TRBD1; cdr3_nt: TGCAGCGTTGGAGACACCGGGACAGGGGGCTACGAGCAGTACTTC; cdr3_aa: CSVGDTGTGGYEQYF
j_call: TRBJ2-3; v_call: TRBV6-1; clone_size: NA; d_call: TRBD2; cdr3_nt: TGTGCCAGCAGTGGACTAGCGGGAGCAGATACGCAGTATTTT; cdr3_aa: CASSGLAGADTQYF
j_call: TRBJ1-2; v_call: TRBV6-5; clone_size: once; d_call: TRBD1; cdr3_nt: TGTGCCAGCAGTTCTCCGGGACAGGGTTCCTATGGCTACACCTTC; cdr3_aa: CASSSPGQGSYGYTF
j_call: TRBJ2-1; v_call: TRBV7-9; clone_size: NA; d_call: NA; cdr3_nt: TGTGCCAGCAGCCCCCCCGGGAGCTCCTACAATGAGCAGTTCTTC; cdr3_aa: CASSPPGSSYNEQFF
j_call: TRBJ2-7; v_call: TRBV7-9; clone_size: NA; d_call: TRBD1; cdr3_nt: TGTGCCAGCAGCTTAGACGGGACAGGGTCGGTGGAGCAGTACTTC; cdr3_aa: CASSLDGTGSVEQYF
j_call: TRBJ1-2; v_call: TRBV2; clone_size: NA; d_call: TRBD1; cdr3_nt: TGTGCCAGCAGTCCCCCCGGGACAGGGGAACGGGGCTACACCTTC; cdr3_aa: CASSPPGTGERGYTF
j_call: TRBJ2-3; v_call: TRBV28; clone_size: NA; d_call: TRBD2; cdr3_nt: TGTGCCAGCAGTCCCTCCGGGACTAGCGGGAGTTCGGCAGATACGCAGTATTTT; cdr3_aa: CASSPSGTSGSSADTQYF
j_call: TRBJ2-7; v_call: TRBV9; clone_size: NA; d_call: NA; cdr3_nt: TGTGCCAGCAGCCCCCATTCTTCCGGGACCACCTACGAGCAGTACTTC; cdr3_aa: CASSPHSSGTTYEQYF
j_call: TRBJ1-4; v_call: TRBV13; clone_size: NA; d_call: NA; cdr3_nt: TGTGCCAGCAGCTTATACAGGTCAACTAATGAAAAACTGTTTTTT; cdr3_aa: CASSLYRSTNEKLFF
j_call: TRBJ1-1; v_call: TRBV19; clone_size: NA; d_call: TRBD1; cdr3_nt: TGTGCCAGTAGTATCCGACAGGGGTTGAACACTGAAGCTTTCTTT; cdr3_aa: CASSIRQGLNTEAFF
j_call: TRBJ2-7; v_call: TRBV18; clone_size: NA; d_call: TRBD1; cdr3_nt: TGTGCCAGCTCACCACCGAACGGTGGCGGACAGGTCGGCTCCGAGCAGTACTTC; cdr3_aa: CASSPPNGGGQVGSEQYF
j_call: TRBJ2-1; v_call: TRBV9; clone_size: NA; d_call: TRBD2; cdr3_nt: TGTGCCAGCAGCGTAAGGACTAGCGGACCCGATGCCTACAATGAGCAGTTCTTC; cdr3_aa: CASSVRTSGPDAYNEQFF
j_call: TRBJ2-3; v_call: TRBV9; clone_size: NA; d_call: NA; cdr3_nt: TGTGCCAGCACCCCGTTACTCATGGGGGGTGGGCAAGATACGCAGTATTTT; cdr3_aa: CASTPLLMGGGQDTQYF
j_call: TRBJ2-3; v_call: TRBV7-2; clone_size: once; d_call: NA; cdr3_nt: TGTGCCAGCAGTTTTAAACCGGGACGGCGCACAGATACGCAGTATTTT; cdr3_aa: CASSFKPGRRTDTQYF
j_call: TRBJ2-5; v_call: TRBV25-1; clone_size: NA; d_call: TRBD1; cdr3_nt: TGTGCCAGCAGTGACCGCGGACAGGGCCAAGAGACCCAGTACTTC; cdr3_aa: CASSDRGQGQETQYF
j_call: TRBJ2-3; v_call: TRBV5-1; clone_size: NA; d_call: NA; cdr3_nt: TGCGCCAGCAGCACCACAGATACGCAGTATTTT; cdr3_aa: CASSTTDTQYF
j_call: TRBJ2-5; v_call: TRBV9; clone_size: NA; d_call: NA; cdr3_nt: TGTGCCAGCAGCGTAGGGGAAGGAGAGACCCAGTACTTC; cdr3_aa: CASSVGEGETQYF